Listed below are T cell receptor beta chains from one sample, sequenced in a study of cytomegalovirus exposure and HLA in healthy donors. Measured with immunoSEQ multiplex PCR; TCRdb has only the in-frame clones, and not every one. The sample holds around 120,000 clones, 70% to 80% seen once. Material for sequencing was PBMCs. The receptors stem from a man aged 50-59 years in good health and CMV-seropositive. The CDR3 runs from the conserved cysteine through the conserved F or W.

v_gene	j_gene	CDR3aa
TRBV7-9	TRBJ1-5	CASSLVVGEGQPQHF
TRBV6-1	TRBJ1-1	CASSDRGQTF
TRBV7-8	TRBJ1-3	CASTRGQDENTIYF
TRBV2	TRBJ2-7	CASSARTGGAEQYF
TRBV6-4	TRBJ2-7	CASSDGEGPYEQYF
TRBV6-1	TRBJ2-7	CASSGRIQGGEQYF
TRBV5-4	TRBJ2-2	CASSSNTGKSGELFF
TRBV5-1	TRBJ2-3	CASSSTPGQHLTQYF
TRBV7-3	TRBJ2-5	CASSSGQQETQYF
TRBV27	TRBJ2-1	CASSPSGVVPEFF
TRBV6-5	TRBJ1-2	CASSPLTGGYGYTF